Below, 10 T cell receptor beta chains from the same sample are listed, as sequenced in a study of human T cells and chemical hapten exposure. TCRdb reanalysed the RACE reads using MiXCR and keeps one entry per CDR3 protein. The table has 35,000 to 50,000 distinct CDR3 sequences, approximately 10% seen once; the top ten hold roughly 6%. The time point is: pre-sensitization, week 0. As to treatment: therapeutic diphenylcyclopropenone sensitization with weekly scalp DPC. The starting material was whole blood, obtained in connection with sensitization to the hapten diphenylcyclopropenone (DPC). All receptors come from a man aged 25 to 45 with alopecia areata. Some clones in this sample may be carry-over from other donors' samples.

This clonotype was seen a few times. The junction departs from the called germline gene at one end, perhaps through a read error. The chain couples TRBV27 to TRBJ1-4; D is unclear. The CDR3 is 12 residues long. Per germline, CDR1 MNHEY and CDR2 SMNVEV (reference sequence). The CDR3 spells CASSDPNEKLFF. CDR3 DNA: TGTGCCAGCAGTGACCCTAACGAAAAACTGTTTTTT.

At least ten counts were recorded for this clonotype. CDR3 nucleotide sequence: TGTGCCAGCAGTGAAGCTGGACGCGACAATGAGCAGTTCTTC. Translating it yields CASSEAGRDNEQFF. The chain combines TRBV2 with TRBJ2-1, with D hard to call. Trimming took 0 bases from V and 5 from J, leaving 8 bases between them. The CDR3 is made up of 14 amino acids. The V gene's germline CDR1 is SNHLY and CDR2 FYNNEI.

This clonotype was counted many times. The chain links TRBV11-3 to TRBJ2-1; 11 nucleotides line up with TRBD2. Per the germline V gene, CDR1 is SGHNT and CDR2 is YENEEA. There are 14 residues in the CDR3. V lost 2 bases to trimming and J lost 8 bases; unmatched junction nucleotides: 2. The CDR3 nucleotides read TGTGCCAGCAGCTTACTAGCGGGAGGACATGAGCAGTTCTTC. Translated, it gives CASSLLAGGHEQFF.

The J gene is TRBJ1-5, the V gene TRBV28; maybe TRBD1 (5 bases). This CDR3 is built from 13 residues. With 11 bases removed from V and 4 bases from J, the gap between germline ends came to 15 bases. The germline gives CDR1 MDHEN, CDR2 SYDVKM. The CDR3 loop is CAEGREGNQPQHF. DNA of the CDR3: TGTGCCGAGGGCAGGGAAGGGAATCAGCCCCAGCATTTT.

On this clonotype itself: This could be a read error, since a much larger clone is one nucleotide away. The genes are TRBV10-3 and TRBJ2-1, with D possibly being TRBD2 (6 bases). V lost 4 bases and J 5 bases, leaving 12 bases between the germline ends. Germline lookup yields CDR1 ENHRY and CDR2 SYGVKD. The CDR3 runs 14 residues. CDR3 DNA sequence: TGTGCCATCAGTGGCGGGACTTCCCACAATGAGCAGTTCTTC. It yields the protein CAISGGTSHNEQFF.

The table lists this clonotype with many counts. V is TRBV2 and J is TRBJ2-2; D gene unclear. Looked up from germline, CDR1 is SNHLY and CDR2 is FYNNEI. Trimming left V 4 bases short and J 3 bases short, with 6 bases between. The CDR3 extends over 13 amino acids. In DNA, the CDR3 is TGTGCCAGCAGTGGTTCCGACACCGGGGAGCTGTTTTTT. Translating it yields CASSGSDTGELFF.

The V call is TRBV5-1, the J call TRBJ1-1; D perhaps matches TRBD1 (5 bases). There are 14 residues in the CDR3. V was shortened by 0 bases and J by 4 bases, with 10 bases between the two germline ends. Germline V gene data show CDR1 as SGHRS and CDR2 as YFSETQ. The CDR3 region has the DNA TGCGCCAGCAGCTTGGCCCCGGGACGCACTGAAGCTTTCTTT. Protein sequence: CASSLAPGRTEAFF. Full variable domain (outside the CDR3, taken from reference TRBV5-1 and TRBJ1-1): KAGVTQTPRYLIKTRGQQVTLSCSPISGHRSVSWYQQTPGQGLQFLFEYFSETQRNKGNFPGRFSGRQFSNSRSEMNVSTLELGDSALYLCASSLAPGRTEAFFGQGTRLTVV.

This clonotype was observed many times. The rearrangement links TRBV7-2 to TRBJ2-3, with 9 bases matching TRBD2. This CDR3 comprises 14 residues. J lost 1 base, V lost 7 bases, and 3 bases had no gene match. Germline V gene data show CDR1 as SGHTA and CDR2 as FQGNSA. This CDR3 reads CASKRLAGTDTQYF. The CDR3 DNA is TGTGCCAGCAAAAGACTAGCGGGCACAGATACGCAGTATTTT.

This chain connects TRBV6-5 to TRBJ1-2, with D tentatively TRBD1 (6 bases). Trimming took off 0 bases at V and 1 base at J, with 9 bases between the two ends. This CDR3 contains 15 residues. Germline V lookup: CDR1 MNHEY, CDR2 SVGAGI. The CDR3: CASSYSGRGNYGYTF. CDR3 DNA: TGTGCCAGCAGTTACTCCGGCAGGGGTAACTATGGCTACACCTTC.

This clonotype was observed at least ten times. The CDR3 DNA reads as TGTGCCAGCAGTGAAGCCTGGAATGAGCAGTTCTTC. Protein product: CASSEAWNEQFF. The chain joins TRBV6-1 to TRBJ2-1; no definite D call. V lost 0 bases and J 7 bases, leaving 4 bases between the germline ends. CDR1 is MNHNS, CDR2 SASEGT, per germline. There are 12 residues in the CDR3.